This TCR beta chain appears in the sequencing data of a study of T cell responses to AZD1222 COVID-19 vaccine. About the research overall: Recipients boosted at about 4 weeks or about 12 weeks are pooled. Overall study findings and caveats: White British ancestry dominated among donors, who included more females, and clonal diversity was possibly underestimated. Repertoires were sampled only after the peak T cell response. The study found Spike-specific TCR breadth and depth rose after two AZD1222 doses.

Remarks on this clone: Its antigen remains unidentified.

This CDR3 spans 16 amino acids. Looked up from germline, CDR1 is DFQATT and CDR2 is SNEGSKA (reference sequence). After removal of 3 bases from V and 5 bases from J, the junction contained 11 bases not matched to a gene. Data came from immunoSEQ multiplex PCR; TCRdb stores just in-frame clones and leaves some out. The sample has 90,000 or so clones, 80% to 90% seen once. The source is an adult in good health. This specimen was peripheral blood, taken on day 0 of AZD1222 vaccination. The chain couples TRBV20-1 to TRBJ2-5, with 11 bases that match TRBD2. Here the CDR3 reads CSASGTSGQFGETQYF. In DNA, the CDR3 is TGCAGTGCTAGTGGGACTAGCGGCCAGTTCGGGGAGACCCAGTACTTC.